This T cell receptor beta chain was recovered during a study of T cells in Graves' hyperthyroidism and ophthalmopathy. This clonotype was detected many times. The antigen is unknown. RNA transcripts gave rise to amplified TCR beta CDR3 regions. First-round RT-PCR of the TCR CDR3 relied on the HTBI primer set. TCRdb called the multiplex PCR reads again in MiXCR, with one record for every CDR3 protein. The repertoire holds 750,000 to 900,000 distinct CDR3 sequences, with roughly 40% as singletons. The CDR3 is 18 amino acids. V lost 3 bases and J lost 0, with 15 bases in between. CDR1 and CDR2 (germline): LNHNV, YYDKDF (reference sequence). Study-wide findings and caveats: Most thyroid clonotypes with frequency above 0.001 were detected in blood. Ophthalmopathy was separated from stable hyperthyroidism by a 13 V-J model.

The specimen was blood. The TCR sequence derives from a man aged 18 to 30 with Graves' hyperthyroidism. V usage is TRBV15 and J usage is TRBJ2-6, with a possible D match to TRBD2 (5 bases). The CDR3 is CATSRARGASSGANVLTF. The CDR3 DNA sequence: TGTGCCACCAGCAGGGCTCGGGGTGCAAGCTCTGGGGCCAACGTCCTGACTTTC.